What follows are 22 T cell receptor beta chains derived from one specimen sequenced in a study of T cell responses to AZD1222 COVID-19 vaccine (dated by TCRdb to the early 2020s). Libraries were prepared through the immunoSEQ multiplex PCR assay. TCRdb mirrors the immuneACCESS table, restricted to in-frame sequences. Some clones are absent from its copies; in checked studies, under half trace to an unresolved V gene, and the reason for the others is unknown. The sample records approximately 130,000 clones, over 75% of which are singletons. The ten biggest clones cover 7.2% of the sample. The time point label here, explained by the study, means: baseline before first vaccination. Sample: peripheral blood, taken on day 0 of AZD1222 vaccination. These receptors were taken from an adult in good health.

The V and J genes are TRBV18 and TRBJ1-2; possibly TRBD1 for D (5 bases). This CDR3 has 16 residues. CDR1 and CDR2 (germline): KGHSH, LQKENI. Trimming cost V 0 bases and J 3 bases, with 14 bases left between them. Here the CDR3 DNA reads TGTGCCAGCTCACCACCGCTCAGCGCAGGGCACTATGGCTACACCTTC. This translates into CASSPPLSAGHYGYTF.

The chain recombines TRBV7-9 with TRBJ2-2; TRBD2 matches at 8 bases. This CDR3 is built from 16 residues. Unmatched junction bases numbered 5, after V lost 5 bases and J lost 0 bases. CDR1 SEHNR and CDR2 FQNEAQ come from the germline V gene (reference sequence). For the CDR3, the DNA is TGTGCCAGCAGCCCTCAACTAGCGGCGAACACCGGGGAGCTGTTTTTT. It encodes CASSPQLAANTGELFF.

V gene TRBV3-1 (or the pseudogene TRBV3-2) combines with J gene TRBJ1-3; D perhaps matches TRBD1 (6 bases). The CDR3 extends over 14 amino acids. The V gene's germline CDR1 is LGHDT and CDR2 YNNKEL (reference sequence). V lost 1 base, J lost 7 bases, and 11 bases lay in between. The CDR3 sequence: CASSQGGAGNTIYF. DNA of the CDR3: TGTGCCAGCAGCCAAGGGGGGGCAGGGAACACCATATATTTT.

This rearrangement joins TRBV7-2 to TRBJ1-1, with no clear D. The CDR3 is made up of 14 amino acids. Germline values: CDR1 SGHTA, CDR2 FQGNSA. V was shortened by 3 bases and J by 5 bases, with 13 bases between the two germline ends. The CDR3 DNA follows: TGTGCCAGCAGCTTGACCGGGCAATTAACTGAAGCTTTCTTT. Amino acids: CASSLTGQLTEAFF.

V and J are TRBV28 and TRBJ2-7; unclear D gene. This CDR3 contains 12 residues. CDR1 MDHEN and CDR2 SYDVKM come from the germline V gene. V shed 6 bases and J shed 4 bases, with 10 bases lying between them. CDR3 sequence (DNA): TGTGCCAGCAGCCTACCCAGGTACGAGCAGTACTTC. It codes for CASSLPRYEQYF.

The V call is TRBV6-1, the J call TRBJ2-7; D assignment may be TRBD1 or TRBD2 (5 bases each). The CDR3 sequence is 14 residues long. From germline, CDR1 is MNHNS and CDR2 SASEGT. Between the trimmed V and J ends, which lost 3 bases and 7 bases, there was a span of 16 bases. The CDR3 coding sequence is TGTGCCAGCAGTGACGCCGGGACCTCTCGTGAGCAGTACTTC. This encodes CASSDAGTSREQYF.

This chain uses TRBV27 with TRBJ2-7, with D perhaps TRBD2 (6 bases). The CDR3 totals 16 residues. V was clipped by 3 bases and J by 2 bases, with 17 bases between them. Germline CDR1 MNHEY, CDR2 SMNVEV (reference sequence). CDR3 in amino acids: CASSLEWEAGPYEQYF. The CDR3, as DNA: TGTGCCAGCAGTTTGGAGTGGGAGGCAGGCCCCTACGAGCAGTACTTC.

The chain couples TRBV4-3 to TRBJ2-2; no clear D gene. V was clipped by 5 bases and J by 1 base, with 8 bases between them. Germline CDR1 and CDR2: LGHNA and YSLEER. The CDR3 runs to 14 residues. The CDR3 reads CASSAAMNTGELFF. The CDR3, as DNA: TGCGCCAGCAGCGCGGCCATGAACACCGGGGAGCTGTTTTTT.

The table lists this clone with a count of one. The CDR3 spells CASRLAGARGYTF. CDR3 nucleotides: TGTGCCAGTAGGTTGGCAGGAGCGCGTGGCTACACCTTC. The genes are TRBV19 and TRBJ1-2; no definite D call. The CDR3 has 13 residues. Trimming cost V 6 bases and J 7 bases, with 15 bases left between them. Germline-derived CDR1 and CDR2 are LNHDA and SQIVND (reference sequence). Full variable domain (rest looked up from reference TRBV19 and TRBJ1-2): DGGITQSPKYLFRKEGQNVTLSCEQNLNHDAMYWYRQDPGQGLRLIYYSQIVNDFQKGDIAEGYSVSREKKESFPLTVTSAQKNPTAFYLCASRLAGARGYTFGSGTRLTVV.

This chain uses TRBV18 with TRBJ2-7; TRBD1 is a possible D gene (5 bases). This CDR3 is built from 15 residues. Germline lookup yields CDR1 KGHSH and CDR2 LQKENI. V shed 5 bases and J shed 5 bases, with 19 bases lying between them. CDR3 sequence (DNA): TGTGCCAGCTCATCCCAGGTCCAGGGTCGGAACGAGCAGTACTTC. Translating it yields CASSSQVQGRNEQYF.

V and J are TRBV12-1 and TRBJ2-7; the table's TRBD1 call for D was not verified on the DNA. TRBV12-1 is tagged as a pseudogene. This CDR3 spans 14 amino acids. This CDR3 is CASSLGRGPYEQYF. CDR3 coding DNA: TGTGCCAGCAGCCTCGGCAGGGGGCCGTACGAGCAGTACTTC.

The chain is built from TRBV9 and TRBJ2-1; D gene ambiguous. Trimming shortened V by 0 bases and J by 4 bases, and 11 bases separated the two germline ends. CDR3 length equals 15 residues. CDR1 is SGDLS, CDR2 YYNGEE, per germline. Written as DNA, the CDR3 is TGTGCCAGCAGCGTAGACGGCCCTCAATACAATGAGCAGTTCTTC. Its translation: CASSVDGPQYNEQFF.

The rearrangement joins TRBV7-9 to TRBJ2-1; the D call may be TRBD1 or TRBD2 (5 bases each). This CDR3 is 15 amino acids long. The germline V gene has CDR1 SEHNR and CDR2 FQNEAQ (reference sequence). V lost 1 base to trimming and J lost 8 bases, with 15 bases between them. DNA of the CDR3: TGTGCCAGCAGCTTAGAGGGACCCGTCACGGATGAGCAGTTCTTC. It translates to CASSLEGPVTDEQFF.

This sequence joins TRBV27 and TRBJ2-1; D remains unclear. Germline loops: CDR1 MNHEY, CDR2 SMNVEV (reference sequence). Trimming removed 3 bases from V and 9 bases from J, with 18 bases in between. This CDR3 has 15 residues. The CDR3 here is CASSFSEVVRSEQFF. DNA for the CDR3: TGTGCCAGCAGTTTTTCGGAAGTAGTCCGCAGTGAGCAGTTCTTC.

This chain uses TRBV27 with TRBJ1-2; D is ambiguous. The V end lost 8 bases, the J end lost 8 bases, and 9 bases lay between the germline ends. Per germline, CDR1 MNHEY and CDR2 SMNVEV (reference sequence). The CDR3 has 10 amino acids. CDR3 amino acids: CASLEEGYTF. As DNA, the CDR3 is TGTGCCAGCCTGGAGGAGGGCTACACCTTC.

This chain uses TRBV15 with TRBJ2-1, with 11 nucleotides matching TRBD2. V trimming: 5 bases; J trimming: 0 bases; junction bases outside the gene matches: 9. The CDR3 is 18 amino acids. Germline V lookup: CDR1 LNHNV, CDR2 YYDKDF (reference sequence). The CDR3 DNA is TGTGCCACCAGCGGCGGGACTAGCGGAGACCTCTCCTACAATGAGCAGTTCTTC. As protein: CATSGGTSGDLSYNEQFF.

The genes are TRBV24-1 and TRBJ1-2; D may be TRBD1 (5 bases). CDR1 and CDR2 (germline): KGHDR, SFDVKD. The CDR3 runs to 15 residues. The V and J ends lost 3 bases and 2 bases respectively, with 12 bases between them. CDR3 protein: CATSDGTTGNYGYTF. The CDR3 DNA is TGTGCCACCAGTGATGGGACCACAGGCAACTATGGCTACACCTTC.

The rearrangement links TRBV5-1 to TRBJ1-2; D possibly corresponds to TRBD1 (5 bases). V gave up 2 bases and J gave up 7 bases, with 12 bases separating them. CDR3 size: 13 residues. The germline CDR1 and CDR2 sequences are SGHRS and YFSETQ. The CDR3, as DNA: TGCGCCAGCAGCTTTCGGGGGGATGGTGGCTACACCTTC. Protein: CASSFRGDGGYTF.

CDR3 region: CASSQEIGGQPQHF. The CDR3 DNA follows: TGTGCCAGCAGCCAAGAGATCGGAGGTCAGCCCCAGCATTTT. V usage is TRBV4-2 and J usage is TRBJ1-5; D call uncertain. The CDR3 loop spans 14 amino acids. CDR1 and CDR2 from the germline V gene are LGHNA and YNFKEQ. Deletions cut 0 bases from V and 6 bases from J, with 9 bases between.

The rearrangement joins TRBV7-9 to TRBJ2-7; 10 nucleotides line up with TRBD1. Trimming removed 6 bases from V and 5 bases from J; junction bases left unmatched: 7. This CDR3 is 14 amino acids long. From germline, CDR1 is SEHNR and CDR2 FQNEAQ (reference sequence). The CDR3 sequence: CASSRDRGEDEQYF. DNA for the CDR3: TGTGCCAGCAGTCGGGACAGGGGAGAGGACGAGCAGTACTTC. Full variable domain (outside the CDR3, taken from reference TRBV7-9 and TRBJ2-7): DTGVSQNPRHKITKRGQNVTFRCDPISEHNRLYWYRQTLGQGPEFLTYFQNEAQLEKSRLLSDRFSAERPKGSFSTLEIQRTEQGDSAMYLCASSRDRGEDEQYFGPGTRLTVT.

This clone was detected once. The chain is built from TRBV30 and TRBJ2-3; D may correspond to TRBD1 or TRBD2 (5 bases each). The CDR3 has 15 residues. The V gene's germline CDR1 is GTSNPN and CDR2 SVGIG (reference sequence). Trimming cost V 5 bases and J 1 base, with 16 bases left between them. CDR3 nucleotide sequence: TGTGCCTGGTCTAACCCGGGACCTGGCACAGATACGCAGTATTTT. Amino acids: CAWSNPGPGTDTQYF.

The chain has TRBV18 and TRBJ2-5; tentatively, D is TRBD1 (6 bases). Germline CDR1 reads KGHSH; CDR2 reads LQKENI. This CDR3 spans 15 amino acids. Trimming cost V 4 bases and J 1 base, with 13 bases left between them. The CDR3 nucleotides read TGTGCCAGCTCACAACTACAGGGAATCCAAGAGACCCAGTACTTC. Translated, it gives CASSQLQGIQETQYF.